Below are 18 T cell receptor beta chains sequenced from a single sample in a study of CD8 T cells in ankylosing spondylitis. TCRdb reprocessed the 5' RACE reads via MiXCR and lists one record per CDR3 protein. This table holds more than 150,000 distinct CDR3 sequences, around a sixth found once. The sequencing input was blood, either unsorted or a sorted T cell fraction (not recorded which). All receptors derive from a male donor aged 5 to 29 with ankylosing spondylitis or in good health (not recorded which).

This clonotype was recorded many times. V usage is TRBV29-1 and J usage is TRBJ2-7, with D perhaps matching TRBD1 or TRBD2 (5 bases each). Germline values: CDR1 SQVTM, CDR2 ANQGSEA. Deletions cut 5 bases from V and 0 bases from J, with 17 bases between. CDR3 length equals 15 residues. CDR3 amino acids: CSVLYGDRLSYEQYF. CDR3 nucleotide sequence: TGCAGCGTTCTTTACGGGGACCGTCTCTCCTACGAGCAGTACTTC.

This clonotype has a count of ten or more. This chain joins TRBV5-1 and TRBJ2-1, with D possibly being TRBD2 (6 bases). The germline CDR1 and CDR2 sequences are SGHRS and YFSETQ. The length of the CDR3 is 17 residues. Trimming left V 4 bases short and J 6 bases short, with 23 bases between. The CDR3 sequence is CASSNTGASVLGNEQFF. The DNA for the CDR3 is TGCGCCAGCAGCAACACGGGAGCTAGCGTCTTAGGCAATGAGCAGTTCTTC. The full variable domain, with the rest looked up from reference TRBV5-1 and TRBJ2-1, is KAGVTQTPRYLIKTRGQQVTLSCSPISGHRSVSWYQQTPGQGLQFLFEYFSETQRNKGNFPGRFSGRQFSNSRSEMNVSTLELGDSALYLCASSNTGASVLGNEQFFGPGTRLTVL.

The chain joins TRBV20-1 to TRBJ2-1; 7 bases are a match to TRBD2. Germline trimming cut 0 bases from V and 7 bases from J; bases unmatched to any gene: 3. The CDR3 runs 13 residues. Germline CDR1 DFQATT, CDR2 SNEGSKA (reference sequence). This CDR3 is CSARDERGNEQFF. The CDR3 DNA follows: TGCAGTGCTAGAGATGAGCGGGGAAATGAGCAGTTCTTC.

This clonotype was counted ten times or more. The V and J genes are TRBV29-1 and TRBJ2-3; D call uncertain. V lost 5 bases and J lost 3, with 12 bases in between. Germline CDR1 reads SQVTM; CDR2 reads ANQGSEA. The CDR3 contains 13 residues. Here the CDR3 reads CSVYVDMTDTQYF. CDR3 nucleotide sequence: TGCAGCGTTTATGTAGACATGACAGATACGCAGTATTTT.

This clonotype was found many times. The rearrangement links TRBV5-1 to TRBJ2-1, with TRBD2 identical over 8 bases. The CDR3 contains 15 residues. Germline CDR1 and CDR2: SGHRS and YFSETQ. The ends lost 4 bases at V and 6 bases at J; junction bases unmatched: 9. The CDR3 reads CASSDTSGLGNEQFF. CDR3 bases: TGCGCCAGCAGCGATACTAGCGGCTTAGGCAATGAGCAGTTCTTC.

V is TRBV12-3 or TRBV12-4 and J is TRBJ2-5; possible D gene TRBD2, 5 bases. Trimming shortened V by 5 bases and J by 5 bases, and 15 bases separated the two germline ends. CDR3 length: 14 amino acids. In DNA, the CDR3 is TGTGCCAGCAGTCGCCTAGCCTGGACGGAGACCCAGTACTTC. This translates into CASSRLAWTETQYF.

This clonotype came up many times. The V call is TRBV2, the J call TRBJ2-5; D not resolved. CDR3 length equals 13 residues. Trimming stripped 3 bases from V and 5 bases from J, with 10 bases between. The germline V gene encodes CDR1 SNHLY and CDR2 FYNNEI. This CDR3 is CASSERFGETQYF. The CDR3 DNA reads as TGTGCCAGCAGTGAGAGGTTCGGGGAGACCCAGTACTTC.

This clonotype was recorded at least ten times. The chain's CDR3 is CASSTTESSYNSPLHF. The CDR3 DNA reads as TGCGCCAGCAGCACGACAGAAAGCTCCTATAATTCACCCCTCCACTTT. The gene calls are TRBV5-1 and TRBJ1-6, with TRBD1 as a possible D gene (5 bases). The germline gives CDR1 SGHRS, CDR2 YFSETQ. The CDR3 length is 16 residues. Deletions cut 4 bases from V and 0 bases from J, with 11 bases between.

This chain joins TRBV6-2 or TRBV6-3 and TRBJ1-5; 8 bases are a match to TRBD1. Unmatched junction bases numbered 3, after V lost 6 bases and J lost 5 bases. The germline CDR1 and CDR2 sequences are MNHEY and SVGEGT. CDR3 size: 13 residues. CDR3 region: CASSPTGDQPQHF. In DNA form, the CDR3 reads TGTGCCAGCAGCCCGACAGGGGATCAGCCCCAGCATTTT.

In this sample, this clonotype turned up many times. V and J are TRBV6-6 and TRBJ2-7; TRBD1 aligns across 7 bases. V gave up 6 bases and J gave up 6 bases; unmatched junction bases: 5. CDR3 length: 12 amino acids. Germline V gene sequence: CDR1 MNHNY, CDR2 SVGAGI (reference sequence). DNA of the CDR3: TGTGCCAGCAGAGGGGGCGATTCCGAGCAGTACGTC. As protein: CASRGGDSEQYV.

This clonotype was seen ten or more times. The chain recombines TRBV27 with TRBJ2-5, with TRBD2 as a possible D gene (5 bases). Trimming removed 4 bases at V and 2 bases at J, with 14 bases between. The CDR3 length is 15 residues. Looked up from germline, CDR1 is MNHEY and CDR2 is SMNVEV (reference sequence). The CDR3 sequence: CASSSPGMGQETQYF. The CDR3 DNA is TGTGCCAGCAGTTCCCCGGGGATGGGACAAGAGACCCAGTACTTC.

This clonotype was picked up many times. The chain employs TRBV4-1 and TRBJ1-5, with 9 bases that match TRBD1. The CDR3 has 16 amino acids. Trimming removed 5 bases from V and 1 base from J; junction bases left unmatched: 6. CDR1 and CDR2 from the germline V gene are MGHRA and YSYEKL. The CDR3 region is CASSLLGQGSNQPQHF. In DNA form, the CDR3 reads TGCGCCAGCAGCTTACTGGGACAGGGCAGCAATCAGCCCCAGCATTTT.

At least ten counts were recorded for this clonotype. V and J are TRBV20-1 and TRBJ2-1; possibly TRBD2 for D (5 bases). In germline, CDR1 is DFQATT, CDR2 SNEGSKA (reference sequence). Trimming left V 3 bases short and J 5 bases short, with 14 bases between. The CDR3 totals 14 residues. For the CDR3, the DNA is TGCAGTGCTAGGAGAGGGCTAGCAAACAATGAGCAGTTCTTC. The encoded protein is CSARRGLANNEQFF.

At least ten counts were recorded for this clonotype. The rearrangement uses TRBV27 and TRBJ2-1; 7 bases match TRBD1. The CDR3 consists of 15 residues. Germline CDR1 is MNHEY and CDR2 is SMNVEV (reference sequence). Trimming cost V 7 bases and J 0 bases; bases outside gene matches: 6. This CDR3 reads CASKTGPNSYNEQFF. DNA of the CDR3: TGTGCCAGCAAGACAGGGCCAAACTCCTACAATGAGCAGTTCTTC.

J is TRBJ2-2 and V is TRBV12-3 or TRBV12-4, with 14 bases that match TRBD2. There are 19 residues in the CDR3. V shed 8 bases, J shed 4 bases, and the junction held 15 bases outside the gene matches. For the CDR3, the DNA is TGTGCCAGCCTCATACGTGGACTAGCGGGAGGATCGGGCACCGGGGAGCTGTTTTTT. Translating it yields CASLIRGLAGGSGTGELFF.

This clonotype was seen ten or more times. The chain combines TRBV29-1 with TRBJ1-2; TRBD1 agrees at 9 bases. After removal of 3 bases from V and 6 bases from J, the junction contained 5 bases not matched to a gene. Germline V gene lookup returns CDR1 SQVTM and CDR2 ANQGSEA. The CDR3 is 13 residues long. The DNA of the CDR3 is TGCAGCGTTGATTATGGACAGGGGAATGGCTACACCTTC. Translation gives CSVDYGQGNGYTF.

This clonotype was observed a few times. The V and J genes are TRBV27 and TRBJ2-7; 7 bases align to TRBD1. Germline V gene lookup returns CDR1 MNHEY and CDR2 SMNVEV (reference sequence). This CDR3 comprises 13 residues. V gave up 3 bases and J gave up 6 bases; unmatched junction bases: 5. CDR3 region: CASSLNRGFEQYF. CDR3 in DNA: TGTGCCAGCAGTTTGAACAGGGGATTCGAGCAGTACTTC.

Comment on this clonotype: A much larger clone differs from this one at a single base, so this may be a read error. This chain uses TRBV5-1 with TRBJ2-7; D is undetermined. Per germline, CDR1 SGHRS and CDR2 YFSETQ. The CDR3 contains 13 residues. The CDR3 protein is CASRLVDGNEQYF. CDR3 in DNA: TGCGCCAGCAGATTGGTCGACGGTAACGAGCAGTACTTC.